Each of the 14 T cell receptor beta chains below was sequenced from the same sample in a study of blood T cells in healthy people across ages. Through a sample-barcoded 5' primer and a J-beta primer mix, a second PCR was run for roughly 6 to 12 cycles. Each CDR3 protein gets one entry after TCRdb re-called the 5' RACE reads with MiXCR. This sample has fewer than 800,000 distinct CDR3 sequences, with more than 20% found just once. Sequences were obtained from blood. These receptors originate from a man between 65 and 85 years old in good health.

The chain joins TRBV4-1 to TRBJ2-1, with D perhaps matching TRBD1 (8 bases). Per germline, CDR1 MGHRA and CDR2 YSYEKL. The CDR3 sequence is 17 residues long. V lost 4 bases and J 0 bases, leaving 16 bases between the germline ends. The CDR3 loop reads CASSPLGGTGSYNEQFF. Written as DNA, the CDR3 is TGCGCCAGCAGCCCACTGGGGGGGACAGGCTCCTACAATGAGCAGTTCTTC.

This clonotype was observed a few times. This chain connects TRBV28 to TRBJ2-5; 8 nucleotides match TRBD2. In germline, CDR1 is MDHEN, CDR2 SYDVKM. The CDR3 runs to 17 residues. V lost 3 bases to trimming and J lost 5 bases; unmatched junction nucleotides: 14. The DNA of the CDR3 is TGTGCCAGCAGTTTTATTGGCCAGCGGGAGTTCGGGGAGACCCAGTACTTC. Translation gives CASSFIGQREFGETQYF.

About this clonotype: The junction departs from the called germline gene at one end, perhaps through a read error. The chain employs TRBV12-3 or TRBV12-4 and TRBJ2-4, with 9 bases that match TRBD2. The CDR3 consists of 13 residues. The CDR3 nucleotides read TGTGCCAGCAGCAGGGCGGGGGGGCTCATTCGGTACTTC. Its protein is CASSRAGGLIRYF.

This clonotype has more than one count but fewer than ten. Here the CDR3 reads CSARAGTAYEQYF. DNA of the CDR3: TGCAGTGCTCGCGCGGGGACGGCCTACGAGCAGTACTTC. The chain uses TRBV20-1 and TRBJ2-7; tentative D call: TRBD2 (6 bases). The germline gives CDR1 DFQATT, CDR2 SNEGSKA (reference sequence). This CDR3 has 13 residues. V lost 5 bases to trimming and J lost 2 bases, with 13 bases between them.

The chain has TRBV5-1 and TRBJ1-1; no firm D call. Between the trimmed V and J ends, which lost 3 bases and 0 bases, there was a span of 15 bases. The length of the CDR3 is 16 residues. The V gene's germline CDR1 is SGHRS and CDR2 YFSETQ. CDR3 protein: CASSWGWNNMNTEAFF. In nucleotides, the CDR3 is TGCGCCAGCAGCTGGGGATGGAACAACATGAACACTGAAGCTTTCTTT.

The table lists this clonotype with many counts. This CDR3 reads CASSPTGAGANVLTF. The CDR3 DNA reads TGTGCCAGCAGTCCGACAGGGGCCGGGGCCAACGTCCTGACTTTC. The J gene is TRBJ2-6, the V gene TRBV27, with 8 bases lining up with TRBD1. Germline V lookup: CDR1 MNHEY, CDR2 SMNVEV (reference sequence). Unmatched junction bases numbered 4, after V lost 5 bases and J lost 4 bases. This CDR3 comprises 15 residues.

A few counts support this clonotype. The chain recombines TRBV7-9 with TRBJ2-7; weak D call: TRBD2 (5 bases). In germline, CDR1 is SEHNR, CDR2 FQNEAQ (reference sequence). V shed 5 bases and J shed 6 bases, with 11 bases lying between them. The CDR3 consists of 12 residues. The CDR3 sequence is CASSSAGVEQYF. The CDR3 DNA reads TGTGCCAGCAGCAGCGCCGGGGTCGAGCAGTACTTC. The complete variable domain, with remaining parts taken from reference TRBV7-9 and TRBJ2-7, reads DTGVSQNPRHKITKRGQNVTFRCDPISEHNRLYWYRQTLGQGPEFLTYFQNEAQLEKSRLLSDRFSAERPKGSFSTLEIQRTEQGDSAMYLCASSSAGVEQYFGPGTRLTVT.

The chain has TRBV12-3 or TRBV12-4 and TRBJ2-3; 9 nucleotides agree with TRBD1. This CDR3 region has 14 residues. The junction had 2 bases not matched to a gene; V was cut back by 3 bases and J by 4 bases. The CDR3 sequence: CASSFGTGSDTQYF. CDR3 in DNA: TGTGCCAGCAGTTTCGGGACAGGGTCAGATACGCAGTATTTT.

A few counts support this clonotype. This sequence joins TRBV14 and TRBJ2-7, with 8 bases identical to TRBD2. The germline gives CDR1 SGHDN, CDR2 FVKESK. The CDR3 has 15 residues. V lost 4 bases and J lost 7; bases outside the gene matches: 12. The CDR3 region has the DNA TGTGCCAGCAGCCGACATAACGGGAGGGCAAATGAGCAGTACTTC. Amino acid sequence: CASSRHNGRANEQYF.

This clonotype has ten or more counts. This rearrangement joins TRBV20-1 to TRBJ2-7; 8 positions agree with TRBD2. Germline lookup yields CDR1 DFQATT and CDR2 SNEGSKA (reference sequence). J lost 3 bases, V lost 6 bases, and 13 bases had no gene match. This CDR3 spans 15 amino acids. The CDR3 DNA is TGCAGTGCCCTCGAACCGGCTAGCGGGCACTACGAGCAGTACTTC. This codes for CSALEPASGHYEQYF.

J is TRBJ1-2 and V is TRBV19; D perhaps matches TRBD1 (6 bases). Trimming pared 3 bases from V and 8 bases from J, leaving 19 bases between. Germline lookup yields CDR1 LNHDA and CDR2 SQIVND (reference sequence). This CDR3 region has 15 residues. CDR3 sequence reads: CASSIPAGTLRGYTF. CDR3 DNA: TGTGCCAGTAGTATCCCAGCAGGGACACTTAGAGGCTACACCTTC. Full variable domain (outside the CDR3, taken from reference TRBV19 and TRBJ1-2): DGGITQSPKYLFRKEGQNVTLSCEQNLNHDAMYWYRQDPGQGLRLIYYSQIVNDFQKGDIAEGYSVSREKKESFPLTVTSAQKNPTAFYLCASSIPAGTLRGYTFGSGTRLTVV.

This clonotype was seen only a few times. The gene calls are TRBV7-8 and TRBJ2-5; 7 bases line up with TRBD2. Germline V gene data show CDR1 as SGHVS and CDR2 as FQNEAQ. V was pared by 2 bases and J by 11 bases, with 14 bases of the junction left unmatched. CDR3 length equals 15 residues. For the CDR3, the DNA is TGTGCCAGCAGCTTAAGCTGGCGTCAGCGGGATGAGCAGTACTTC. Amino acids: CASSLSWRQRDEQYF. The complete variable domain, with remaining parts taken from reference TRBV7-8 and TRBJ2-5, reads GAGVSQSPRYKVAKRGQDVALRCDPISGHVSLFWYQQALGQGPEFLTYFQNEAQLDKSGLPSDRFFAERPEGSVSTLKIQRTQQEDSAVYLCASSLSWRQRDEQYFGPGTRLLVL.

Details on this clonotype: At one end, the junction sequence differs from germline, possibly due to a read error. V is TRBV20-1 and J is TRBJ1-2; D may be TRBD1 (5 bases). This CDR3 has 14 residues. Germline CDR1 and CDR2: DFQATT and SNEGSKA (reference sequence). CDR3 in amino acids: CSTRGDSFNYGYTF. In DNA, the CDR3 is TGCAGTACTAGAGGAGACAGTTTTAACTATGGCTACACCTTC.

The chain has TRBV4-1 and TRBJ1-4; the match to TRBD1 covers 7 bases. Losses at the gene ends were 4 bases for V and 7 bases for J; bases not matched to a gene: 6. Germline CDR1 MGHRA, CDR2 YSYEKL. The CDR3 runs 14 residues. The CDR3 coding sequence is TGCGCCAGCAGCCGACAGGGAATGGGTGAAAAACTGTTTTTT. Its translation: CASSRQGMGEKLFF.